Listed here are 15 T cell receptor beta chains from one sample, sequenced in a study of cytomegalovirus exposure and HLA in healthy donors. PCR used 60 Vbeta primers and 13 Jbeta primers. Sequenced by immunoSEQ multiplex PCR; TCRdb stores in-frame clones only, minus some. The sample consists of about 130,000 clones, less than 10% of them appearing once. Sample: PBMCs. The receptors were gathered from a man aged 50 or older in good health and CMV-seronegative.

This chain uses TRBV5-6 with TRBJ2-1, with D perhaps matching TRBD1 (6 bases). The CDR3 sequence is 11 residues long. Deletions cut 10 bases from V and 9 bases from J, with 14 bases between. CDR1 is SGHDT and CDR2 is YYEEEE in the germline V gene. CDR3 protein: CAAARGGEQFF. Written as DNA, the CDR3 is TGTGCCGCTGCCAGGGGCGGTGAGCAGTTCTTC.

This clone was seen a few times. This sequence joins TRBV5-4 and TRBJ1-5; TRBD1 is a possible D gene (5 bases). This CDR3 is 17 amino acids long. Trimming stripped 3 bases from V and 4 bases from J, with 20 bases between. Per the germline V gene, CDR1 is SGHNT and CDR2 is YYREEE (reference sequence). The CDR3 loop is CASSSNGGGKGNQPQHF. The CDR3 nucleotides are TGTGCCAGCAGCTCGAACGGGGGAGGGAAAGGAAATCAGCCCCAGCATTTT.

This clone was detected a few times. The CDR3 region has the DNA TGTGCCAGCAGCTTAGATTTAGGCGGCAACTATGGCTACACCTTC. It specifies CASSLDLGGNYGYTF. V gene TRBV7-9 combines with J gene TRBJ1-2; D unclear. There are 15 residues in the CDR3. Trimming cost V 1 base and J 2 bases, with 11 bases left between them. CDR1 is SEHNR and CDR2 is FQNEAQ in the germline V gene (reference sequence).

The chain recombines TRBV7-8 with TRBJ1-2; possible D gene TRBD1, 5 bases. Trimming removed 2 bases at V and 2 bases at J, with 15 bases between. The CDR3 runs to 16 residues. Germline CDR1 reads SGHVS; CDR2 reads FQNEAQ. CDR3 in amino acids: CASSLLQGITNYGYTF. Here the CDR3 DNA reads TGTGCCAGCAGCTTACTGCAGGGAATAACGAACTATGGCTACACCTTC.

The V call is TRBV5-1, the J call TRBJ2-3; possible D gene TRBD1, 5 bases. This CDR3 has 13 amino acids. Trimming removed 1 base at V and 3 bases at J, with 6 bases between. CDR1 SGHRS and CDR2 YFSETQ come from the germline V gene. CDR3 in DNA: TGCGCCAGCAGCTTGAGACAGACAGATACGCAGTATTTT. As protein: CASSLRQTDTQYF.

The chain carries TRBV7-9 and TRBJ1-3; a possible D gene is TRBD1 (6 bases). The CDR3 totals 14 residues. Germline lookup yields CDR1 SEHNR and CDR2 FQNEAQ (reference sequence). V was shortened by 4 bases and J by 5 bases, with 12 bases between the two germline ends. CDR3 protein: CASSSSGTRNTIYF. For the CDR3, the DNA is TGTGCCAGCAGCTCATCCGGGACAAGAAACACCATATATTTT.

The J gene is TRBJ1-1, the V gene TRBV9; 11 positions agree with TRBD1. Trimming took 7 bases from V and 1 from J; bases not matched to a gene: 3. Germline CDR1 is SGDLS and CDR2 is YYNGEE. The CDR3 extends over 14 amino acids. The CDR3 reads CASEGTGGNTEAFF. CDR3 sequence (DNA): TGTGCCAGCGAGGGGACAGGGGGGAACACTGAAGCTTTCTTT.

The chain joins TRBV20-1 to TRBJ2-1; D unclear. The CDR3 totals 11 residues. Germline V lookup: CDR1 DFQATT, CDR2 SNEGSKA (reference sequence). The germline V and J ends were trimmed by 6 bases and 7 bases, with 10 bases remaining between them. The CDR3 loop is CSAIERNEQFF. CDR3 nucleotide sequence: TGCAGTGCCATAGAGAGGAATGAGCAGTTCTTC.

This chain connects TRBV7-2 to TRBJ2-5; D is possibly TRBD2 (5 bases). Trimming removed 5 bases at V and 4 bases at J, with 14 bases between. In germline, CDR1 is SGHTA, CDR2 FQGNSA. The CDR3 sequence is 14 residues long. The CDR3 DNA reads as TGTGCCAGCAGCCCCCGGCTAGCCGTAGAGACCCAGTACTTC. The encoded protein is CASSPRLAVETQYF.

V usage is TRBV4-1 and J usage is TRBJ2-2; the D gene is possibly TRBD1 (6 bases). Germline V lookup: CDR1 MGHRA, CDR2 YSYEKL. V was clipped by 3 bases and J by 4 bases, with 9 bases between them. The CDR3 covers 14 residues. CDR3 protein: CASSHGQFTGELFF. The CDR3 DNA follows: TGCGCCAGCAGCCATGGACAGTTCACCGGGGAGCTGTTTTTT.

This clone was counted a few times. The rearrangement joins TRBV5-6 to TRBJ2-5; D ambiguous. V dropped 2 bases and J dropped 5 bases, with 7 bases sitting between them. Germline V CDR1 and CDR2: SGHDT, YYEEEE. The CDR3 has 12 amino acids. CDR3 residues: CASSFAEETQYF. For the CDR3, the DNA is TGTGCCAGCAGCTTTGCGGAGGAGACCCAGTACTTC.

This clone was counted between two and nine times. This chain connects TRBV6-6 to TRBJ2-3; D may be TRBD1 (5 bases). The CDR3 has 14 amino acids. V lost 5 bases, J lost 1 base, and 10 bases lay in between. The V gene's germline CDR1 is MNHNY and CDR2 SVGAGI (reference sequence). The CDR3 sequence is CASSQTARTDTQYF. CDR3 coding DNA: TGTGCCAGCAGTCAGACAGCCCGCACAGATACGCAGTATTTT.

The chain links TRBV19 to TRBJ2-5, with D perhaps TRBD2 (6 bases). The CDR3 loop spans 13 amino acids. From germline, CDR1 is LNHDA and CDR2 SQIVND (reference sequence). The V gene lost 5 bases and the J gene lost 7 bases, with 14 bases spanning the gap. CDR3 in amino acids: CASSFGQAGTQYF. The CDR3, as DNA: TGTGCCAGTAGTTTCGGACAAGCGGGGACCCAGTACTTC.

This clone was recorded a few times. The rearrangement uses TRBV29-1 and TRBJ1-2, with a weak D call TRBD1 (6 bases). V gave up 3 bases and J gave up 4 bases, with 12 bases separating them. The germline gives CDR1 SQVTM, CDR2 ANQGSEA. This CDR3 has 13 residues. For the CDR3, the DNA is TGCAGCGTTGAGGCTCAGGGGAGCTATGGCTACACCTTC. Its translation is CSVEAQGSYGYTF.

V and J are TRBV28 and TRBJ2-2; the D gene is possibly TRBD2 (5 bases). The ends were cut back, 3 bases at V and 1 base at J, with 9 bases in the middle. Looked up from germline, CDR1 is MDHEN and CDR2 is SYDVKM. The CDR3 runs to 15 residues. The CDR3 sequence: CASSFRRKNTGELFF. CDR3 in DNA: TGTGCCAGCAGTTTCAGGAGGAAGAACACCGGGGAGCTGTTTTTT.